These 32 T cell receptor beta chains were all obtained from the same sample, sequenced in a study of T cell clones after liver transplantation. Clones were sequenced by immunoSEQ multiplex PCR, and TCRdb holds only the in-frame ones, with some missing. The table includes about 71,000 clones, approximately 80% detected once. This material consisted of CD4+ T cells from blood, taken 12 months after liver transplant. The receptors originated from a human patient who received a liver transplant. Some of the T cells might come from the graft donor.

This clone was counted a single time. The V gene is TRBV28, the J gene TRBJ1-5; 8 bases are a match to TRBD1. V trimming: 6 bases; J trimming: 0 bases; junction bases outside the gene matches: 10. CDR3 size: 17 residues. Germline V gene lookup returns CDR1 MDHEN and CDR2 SYDVKM. The CDR3 sequence is CASRPGQALYSNQPQHF. CDR3 DNA sequence: TGTGCCAGCAGACCGGGACAGGCACTATATAGCAATCAGCCCCAGCATTTT. Combining the CDR3 with reference TRBV28 and TRBJ1-5 gives the whole variable domain DVKVTQSSRYLVKRTGEKVFLECVQDMDHENMFWYRQDPGLGLRLIYFSYDVKMKEKGDIPEGYSVSREKKERFSLILESASTNQTSMYLCASRPGQALYSNQPQHFGDGTRLSIL.

The rearrangement joins TRBV7-2 to TRBJ2-1; 12 nucleotides align to TRBD2. Germline values: CDR1 SGHTA, CDR2 FQGNSA. The ends lost 2 bases at V and 8 bases at J; junction bases unmatched: 10. The CDR3 is made up of 17 amino acids. This CDR3 is CASSLNSRLAGVDEQFF. CDR3 coding DNA: TGTGCCAGCAGCTTAAATTCCCGACTAGCGGGAGTGGATGAGCAGTTCTTC.

The CDR3 reads CASSQEVGRTEAFF. For the CDR3, the DNA is TGTGCCAGCAGCCAAGAGGTTGGGAGGACTGAAGCTTTCTTT. The chain carries TRBV7-3 and TRBJ1-1; the D is unclear. Deletions cut 5 bases from V and 5 bases from J, with 15 bases between. The CDR3 has 14 residues. Per germline, CDR1 SGHTA and CDR2 FQGTGA. The full variable domain, its missing parts supplied by reference TRBV7-3 and TRBJ1-1, is GAGVSQTPSNKVTEKGKYVELRCDPISGHTALYWYRQSLGQGPEFLIYFQGTGAADDSGLPNDRFFAVRPEGSVSTLKIQRTERGDSAVYLCASSQEVGRTEAFFGQGTRLTVV.

As DNA, the CDR3 is TGTGCCAGCAGTCCCCCAGGCGACAGAGAAGCTTTCTTT. Its protein product is CASSPPGDREAFF. The chain joins TRBV28 to TRBJ1-1; a weak D match, TRBD1 (5 bases). V lost 5 bases and J 8 bases, leaving 15 bases between the germline ends. Germline CDR1 and CDR2: MDHEN and SYDVKM. The CDR3 is 13 residues long.

The J gene is TRBJ1-2, the V gene TRBV23-1; D ambiguous. TRBV23-1 is treated as an ORF (open reading frame) with a function not yet certain. The V end was cut by 1 base, the J end by 4 bases, with 19 bases between. CDR3 size: 17 residues. CDR3 region: CASSQLKEGPLCYGYTF. CDR3 bases: TGCGCCAGCAGTCAATTAAAAGAAGGGCCTCTATGCTATGGCTACACCTTC.

A single count supports this clone. This chain joins TRBV29-1 and TRBJ2-5; D is ambiguous. CDR1 and CDR2 (germline): SQVTM, ANQGSEA. The CDR3 contains 13 residues. V lost 3 bases and J 1 base, leaving 9 bases between the germline ends. Written as DNA, the CDR3 is TGCAGCGTTGAGTGGCAAGCCCAAGAGACCCAGTACTTC. Residues: CSVEWQAQETQYF.

This chain uses TRBV28 with TRBJ1-2; D not certain. CDR3 length: 14 residues. CDR1 MDHEN and CDR2 SYDVKM come from the germline V gene. Trimming left V 5 bases short and J 2 bases short, with 12 bases between. The CDR3 protein is CASSTTRINYGYTF. Here the CDR3 DNA reads TGTGCCAGCAGTACTACAAGGATCAACTATGGCTACACCTTC.

This chain uses TRBV7-3 with TRBJ2-1; a possible D gene is TRBD1 (6 bases). V was shortened by 5 bases and J by 6 bases, with 11 bases between the two germline ends. The CDR3 is 13 residues long. CDR1 and CDR2 (germline): SGHTA, FQGTGA. The CDR3 DNA is TGTGCCAGCAGCACCCAAGGGGGCAATGAGCAGTTCTTC. Translating it yields CASSTQGGNEQFF.

The V call is TRBV27, the J call TRBJ1-2; D is undetermined. CDR3 length: 13 amino acids. From germline, CDR1 is MNHEY and CDR2 SMNVEV (reference sequence). Trimming removed 6 bases at V and 4 bases at J, with 12 bases between. The CDR3 DNA is TGTGCCAGCAGCCCTAGGGTAGGCTATGGCTACACCTTC. The encoded protein is CASSPRVGYGYTF.

V usage is TRBV28 and J usage is TRBJ1-3; the D is unclear. The V gene's germline CDR1 is MDHEN and CDR2 SYDVKM. This CDR3 is built from 11 residues. V lost 3 bases to trimming and J lost 8 bases, with 5 bases between them. For the CDR3, the DNA is TGTGCCAGCAGTTTGAGTTACACCATATATTTT. This encodes CASSLSYTIYF.

The rearrangement joins TRBV5-1 to TRBJ2-1, with D possibly being TRBD1 or TRBD2 (6 bases each). The length of the CDR3 is 15 residues. CDR1 and CDR2 from the germline V gene are SGHRS and YFSETQ. V was pared by 0 bases and J by 5 bases, with 12 bases between. CDR3 DNA sequence: TGCGCCAGCAGCTTGGCCAGGGGACTTAACAATGAGCAGTTCTTC. Translation gives CASSLARGLNNEQFF. Filled out from reference TRBV5-1 and TRBJ2-1, the complete variable domain reads KAGVTQTPRYLIKTRGQQVTLSCSPISGHRSVSWYQQTPGQGLQFLFEYFSETQRNKGNFPGRFSGRQFSNSRSEMNVSTLELGDSALYLCASSLARGLNNEQFFGPGTRLTVL.

Concerning this clone itself: Other DNA sequences in this specimen translate into the identical CDR3. The V gene is TRBV19, the J gene TRBJ1-5; D is ambiguous. Deletions cut 3 bases from V and 4 bases from J, with 13 bases between. The CDR3 spans 15 residues. Germline loops: CDR1 LNHDA, CDR2 SQIVND (reference sequence). CDR3 DNA: TGTGCCAGTAGTATCGAGGCCACCGGGAATCAGCCCCAGCATTTT. It encodes CASSIEATGNQPQHF.

The chain uses TRBV19 and TRBJ1-2; TRBD1 matches at 8 bases. The CDR3 runs to 14 residues. CDR1 and CDR2 (germline): LNHDA, SQIVND (reference sequence). V dropped 6 bases and J dropped 2; count of bases not matched to a gene: 5. The CDR3 reads CASRSTGVNYGYTF. The DNA of the CDR3 is TGTGCCAGTAGATCGACAGGGGTAAACTATGGCTACACCTTC.

This chain joins TRBV4-1 and TRBJ1-1; TRBD1 aligns across 8 bases. The CDR3 contains 16 residues. The J segment lost 6 bases and the V segment lost 1 base, leaving 10 bases of the junction unmatched. CDR1 and CDR2 from the germline V gene are MGHRA and YSYEKL. CDR3 sequence (DNA): TGCGCCAGCAGCCAAGGTACAGGCAGGGGGCACTCTGAAGCTTTCTTT. This encodes CASSQGTGRGHSEAFF.

V usage is TRBV19 and J usage is TRBJ2-1, with unresolved D. Per the germline V gene, CDR1 is LNHDA and CDR2 is SQIVND (reference sequence). The V end lost 6 bases, the J end lost 0 bases, and 15 bases lay between the germline ends. The CDR3 is 16 residues long. This CDR3 is CASSPKGPFSYNEQFF. CDR3 DNA: TGTGCCAGTAGCCCGAAAGGTCCTTTCTCCTACAATGAGCAGTTCTTC.

V is TRBV7-9 and J is TRBJ1-1; TRBD1 matches 8 bases. The CDR3 spans 14 residues. In germline, CDR1 is SEHNR, CDR2 FQNEAQ (reference sequence). V shed 3 bases and J 4 bases; nucleotides not matched to a gene: 4. The DNA for the CDR3 is TGTGCCAGCAGCTTGACAGGGGTGTCCACTGAAGCTTTCTTT. It specifies CASSLTGVSTEAFF.

This chain connects TRBV7-2 to TRBJ2-2; TRBD2 aligns across 7 bases. V dropped 5 bases and J dropped 4; count of bases not matched to a gene: 4. The CDR3 extends over 14 amino acids. Germline lookup yields CDR1 SGHTA and CDR2 FQGNSA. The CDR3 nucleotides are TGTGCCAGCAGCACCCGGGGGGTCACCGGGGAGCTGTTTTTT. It encodes CASSTRGVTGELFF.

The chain combines TRBV7-6 with TRBJ1-4; D call uncertain. Germline V CDR1 and CDR2: SGHVS, FNYEAQ. V lost 7 bases to trimming and J lost 16 bases, with 22 bases between them. The CDR3 totals 13 residues. The CDR3 is CASTLSGCHWGFF. Here the CDR3 DNA reads TGTGCCAGCACCCTATCCGGGTGTCATTGGGGGTTTTTT.

This clone showed up many times. The V and J genes are TRBV7-9 and TRBJ2-7, with 7 bases that match TRBD1. Losses at the gene ends were 1 base for V and 0 bases for J; bases not matched to a gene: 6. This CDR3 comprises 16 residues. Germline V gene data show CDR1 as SEHNR and CDR2 as FQNEAQ (reference sequence). The CDR3 protein is CASSLGGTVVSYEQYF. DNA for the CDR3: TGTGCCAGCAGCTTAGGGGGGACAGTGGTCTCCTACGAGCAGTACTTC.

CDR3 loop: CAWGGQFNEQFF. The DNA for the CDR3 is TGTGCCTGGGGGGGACAGTTCAATGAGCAGTTCTTC. The V and J genes are TRBV30 and TRBJ2-1; 7 nucleotides line up with TRBD1. Germline V gene lookup returns CDR1 GTSNPN and CDR2 SVGIG (reference sequence). The CDR3 loop spans 12 amino acids. J was trimmed by 6 bases and V by 5 bases; bases with no gene match: 4.

The rearrangement joins TRBV28 to TRBJ1-2; 9 bases align to TRBD1. The CDR3 is 16 residues long. The J segment lost 8 bases and the V segment lost 6 bases, leaving 16 bases of the junction unmatched. Per the germline V gene, CDR1 is MDHEN and CDR2 is SYDVKM. CDR3 sequence reads: CASSSSGQGRTTGYTF. In nucleotides, the CDR3 is TGTGCCAGCAGCTCCTCCGGACAGGGGCGTACCACGGGCTACACCTTC.

CDR3 loop: CASRSHTGELFF. The DNA of the CDR3 is TGTGCCAGCAGATCGCACACCGGGGAGCTGTTTTTT. The V call is TRBV6-6, the J call TRBJ2-2; D is ambiguous. The V end lost 6 bases, the J end lost 3 bases, and 5 bases lay between the germline ends. CDR3 size: 12 residues. In germline, CDR1 is MNHNY, CDR2 SVGAGI (reference sequence).

The V call is TRBV18, the J call TRBJ2-7; D is unclear. The germline CDR1 and CDR2 sequences are KGHSH and LQKENI. Trimming left V 3 bases short and J 4 bases short, with 13 bases between. This CDR3 is 14 amino acids long. CDR3 nucleotide sequence: TGTGCCAGCTCACCCGGGTCAACTGGGTACGAGCAGTACTTC. Residues: CASSPGSTGYEQYF.

The gene calls are TRBV9 and TRBJ1-1; a weak D match, TRBD1 (6 bases). The V end was cut by 4 bases, the J end by 9 bases, with 19 bases between. The CDR3 sequence is 14 residues long. Germline loops: CDR1 SGDLS, CDR2 YYNGEE. This CDR3 reads CASSSGTFREKAFF. The CDR3 nucleotides read TGTGCCAGCAGCTCTGGGACATTTAGAGAAAAAGCTTTCTTT.

The J gene is TRBJ2-1, the V gene TRBV19; possible D gene TRBD1, 5 bases. Germline lookup yields CDR1 LNHDA and CDR2 SQIVND (reference sequence). The CDR3 totals 17 residues. Trimming took off 5 bases at V and 4 bases at J, with 21 bases between the two ends. In DNA form, the CDR3 reads TGTGCCAGTAGTCTCCACTGGCGGACAAAGGGGTACAATGAGCAGTTCTTC. Residues: CASSLHWRTKGYNEQFF. The complete variable domain, with remaining parts taken from reference TRBV19 and TRBJ2-1, reads DGGITQSPKYLFRKEGQNVTLSCEQNLNHDAMYWYRQDPGQGLRLIYYSQIVNDFQKGDIAEGYSVSREKKESFPLTVTSAQKNPTAFYLCASSLHWRTKGYNEQFFGPGTRLTVL.

This chain connects TRBV18 to TRBJ2-1, with 8 bases that match TRBD1. The CDR3 sequence is 15 residues long. Germline V lookup: CDR1 KGHSH, CDR2 LQKENI. V was pared by 6 bases and J by 2 bases, with 6 bases of the junction left unmatched. The CDR3 reads CASSPGQGAYNEQFF. The CDR3, as DNA: TGTGCCAGCTCCCCTGGACAGGGTGCCTACAATGAGCAGTTCTTC.

The CDR3 reads CASSQGATNEKLFF. CDR3 sequence (DNA): TGTGCCAGTAGTCAGGGTGCAACTAATGAAAAACTGTTTTTT. V is TRBV19 and J is TRBJ1-4; maybe TRBD1 (5 bases). The CDR3 is 14 residues long. With 5 bases removed from V and 0 bases from J, the gap between germline ends came to 7 bases. The V gene's germline CDR1 is LNHDA and CDR2 SQIVND (reference sequence).

This clone came up a few times. The chain uses TRBV2 and TRBJ1-5, with D uncertain. The V end lost 1 base, the J end lost 3 bases, and 7 bases lay between the germline ends. The CDR3 contains 14 residues. The germline CDR1 and CDR2 sequences are SNHLY and FYNNEI. The DNA of the CDR3 is TGTGCCAGCAGTGAAGTTGGGTACAATCAGCCCCAGCATTTT. It yields the protein CASSEVGYNQPQHF.

The V and J genes are TRBV28 and TRBJ1-4, with 7 bases matching TRBD1. Germline V lookup: CDR1 MDHEN, CDR2 SYDVKM. The CDR3 runs 16 residues. Trimming at V came to 6 bases and at J to 5 bases, leaving 12 bases not matched to a gene. CDR3 protein: CASRYSGTAKNEKLFF. CDR3 coding DNA: TGTGCCAGCAGGTACTCCGGGACAGCTAAAAATGAAAAACTGTTTTTT.

CDR3 nucleotides: TGTGCCAGCTCACCGTGGGGGGGTGAAGAGACCCAGTACTTC. It codes for CASSPWGGEETQYF. The rearrangement uses TRBV18 and TRBJ2-5; 7 positions agree with TRBD2. The CDR3 is made up of 14 amino acids. CDR1 KGHSH and CDR2 LQKENI come from the germline V gene. Germline trimming cut 3 bases from V and 3 bases from J; bases unmatched to any gene: 4. Drawing the rest from reference TRBV18 and TRBJ2-5, the complete variable domain is NAGVMQNPRHLVRRRGQEARLRCSPMKGHSHVYWYRQLPEEGLKFMVYLQKENIIDESGMPKERFSAEFPKEGPSILRIQQVVRGDSAAYFCASSPWGGEETQYFGPGTRLLVL.

CDR3 bases: TGTGCCAGCAGCGTAGCTTGTGGTCAGTTCTTC. Translating it yields CASSVACGQFF. The rearrangement joins TRBV9 to TRBJ2-1; no definite D call. Looked up from germline, CDR1 is SGDLS and CDR2 is YYNGEE. This CDR3 comprises 11 residues. Trimming pared 0 bases from V and 13 bases from J, leaving 8 bases between.

The chain links TRBV27 to TRBJ2-1; 8 bases agree with TRBD1. The V segment lost 4 bases and the J segment 4 bases; nucleotides outside the gene matches: 6. The CDR3 length is 15 residues. Germline assignment: CDR1 MNHEY and CDR2 SMNVEV (reference sequence). CDR3: CASSSLRDRYNEQFF. In DNA form, the CDR3 reads TGTGCCAGCAGTTCCCTCCGGGACAGGTACAATGAGCAGTTCTTC.